The source of this T cell receptor (beta chain) is a study of regulatory T cells in long-lasting Graves disease. Study-level points and caveats: Favored usage of TRBV28, TRBJ1-2 and TRBJ2-5 was recorded in persistent disease.

Arm-PCR with iRepertoire HTBI primers amplified the CDR3 regions for these TCR beta libraries. One entry per CDR3 protein, called by TCRdb with MiXCR from the multiplex PCR reads. The table includes 400,000 to 650,000 distinct CDR3 sequences, about 16% detected once. Time point specified: newly diagnosed GD, antithyroid drugs for less than 3 months. Extracted PBMC RNA gave rise to the TCR library. V lost 2 bases and J lost 4; bases outside the gene matches: 5. The CDR3 is 15 amino acids. CDR1 is ENHRY and CDR2 is SYGVKD in the germline V gene. Notes on this clonotype: As yet, its antigen is unknown.

Another study also made use of these data, one on T cells in Graves' hyperthyroidism and ophthalmopathy.

The receptor was isolated from a woman aged 40-65 years with Graves disease. The input for sequencing was peripheral blood mononuclear cells (PBMCs), taken at new diagnosis, from a patient treated with antithyroid drugs. This chain uses TRBV10-3 with TRBJ1-2; 9 bases line up with TRBD1. CDR3 DNA: TGTGCCATCAGTGAGACAGGGGGCTTATCCTATGGCTACACCTTC. Translation gives CAISETGGLSYGYTF.